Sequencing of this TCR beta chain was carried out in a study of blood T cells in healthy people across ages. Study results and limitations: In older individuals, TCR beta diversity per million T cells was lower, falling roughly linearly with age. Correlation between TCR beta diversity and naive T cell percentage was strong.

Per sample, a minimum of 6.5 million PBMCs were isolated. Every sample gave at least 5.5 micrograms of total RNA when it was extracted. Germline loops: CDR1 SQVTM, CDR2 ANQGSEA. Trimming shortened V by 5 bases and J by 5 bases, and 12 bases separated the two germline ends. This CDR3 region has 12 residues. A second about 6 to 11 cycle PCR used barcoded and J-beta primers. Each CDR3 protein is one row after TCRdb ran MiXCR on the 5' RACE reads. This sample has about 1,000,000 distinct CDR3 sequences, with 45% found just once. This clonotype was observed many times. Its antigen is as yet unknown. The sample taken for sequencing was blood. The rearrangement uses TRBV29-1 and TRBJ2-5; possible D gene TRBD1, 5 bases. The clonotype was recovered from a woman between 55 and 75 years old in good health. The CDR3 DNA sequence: TGCAGCGTTATCAGGGATCGGGAGACCCAGTACTTC. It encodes CSVIRDRETQYF.